Listed below are T cell receptor beta chains from one sample, sequenced in a study of cytomegalovirus exposure and HLA in healthy donors. Sequencing used immunoSEQ multiplex PCR; TCRdb keeps in-frame clones, though not all of them. The table includes roughly 150,000 clones, 60% to 85% detected once. The material sequenced was PBMCs. The receptor set was obtained from a man aged 45-65 years in good health and CMV-seropositive. CDR3s include the opening cysteine and the closing phenylalanine or tryptophan. D genes are given only for firm matches. Part of the rows lack a size; the others show once, few, many or a class for expanded clones.

J gene | D gene | clone size | V gene | CDR3 DNA | CDR3 protein
TRBJ2-3 | TRBD2 | few | TRBV7-9 | TGTGCCAGCAGCCTCCGGACTAGCGGGGGGGTAGATACGCAGTATTTT | CASSLRTSGGVDTQYF
TRBJ1-2 | TRBD1 | - | TRBV7-9 | TGTGCCAGCAGCTACCCGGACAGGGTGGACGGCTACACCTTC | CASSYPDRVDGYTF
TRBJ1-1 | TRBD1 | few | TRBV29-1 | TGCAGCGGTCAGAGGGACAGGGGGAACACTGAAGCTTTCTTT | CSGQRDRGNTEAFF
TRBJ1-2 | - | - | TRBV6-6 | TGTGCCAGCAGTTACGAGGGAAACTATGGCTACACCTTC | CASSYEGNYGYTF
TRBJ1-5 | - | - | TRBV21-1 | TGTGCCAGCAGCAAAAAATCGGTCAGGTACGTTCGGCCCCAGCATTTT | CASSKKSVRYVRPQHF
TRBJ2-7 | - | - | TRBV7-6 | TGTGCCAGCAGCTACCTGGCGGCCTACGAGCAGTACTTC | CASSYLAAYEQYF
TRBJ1-1 | - | - | TRBV2 | TGTGCCAGCAGCGAATACGGGGGAGCCACTGAAGCTTTCTTT | CASSEYGGATEAFF
TRBJ2-7 | TRBD2 | - | TRBV4-3 | TGCGCCAGCAGCCAAGGACTAGCGGTTTCCTACGAGCAGTACTTC | CASSQGLAVSYEQYF
TRBJ2-7 | - | - | TRBV5-4 | TGTGCCAGCAGTCCCACAGGGACCTACGAGCAGTACTTC | CASSPTGTYEQYF
TRBJ2-3 | TRBD2 | - | TRBV28 | TGTGCCAGCATTCCCCGCTCGGGGCTAGCGGGGATGACAGATACGCAGTATTTT | CASIPRSGLAGMTDTQYF
TRBJ2-4 | - | - | TRBV13 | TGTGCCAGCAGCTTTATCCTTTTCGCGGACATTCAGTACTTC | CASSFILFADIQYF
TRBJ2-7 | TRBD2 | - | TRBV7-6 | TGTGCCAGCAGCACATGGACTAGCGGGGCCTACGAGCAGTACTTC | CASSTWTSGAYEQYF
TRBJ2-5 | TRBD1 | few | TRBV25-1 | TGTGCCAGCAGTGGGGGGACAGGTTTTTACCAAGAGACCCAGTACTTC | CASSGGTGFYQETQYF
TRBJ1-4 | - | many | TRBV5-1 | TGCGCCAGCAGCTGGACTACTAATGAAAAACTGTTTTTT | CASSWTTNEKLFF
TRBJ2-7 | TRBD2 | - | TRBV29-1 | TGCAGCGTTGGGGGGGGGACGTACGAGCAGTACTTC | CSVGGGTYEQYF
TRBJ2-7 | TRBD2 | - | TRBV6-6 | TGTGCCAGCAGTTACGGTAGCGGGGGGGCTCGCGAGCAGTACTTC | CASSYGSGGAREQYF
TRBJ2-3 | TRBD2 | - | TRBV4-2 | TGTGCCAGCAGCCATCCTAGCGGGGGGGCCCCAGATACGCAGTATTTT | CASSHPSGGAPDTQYF
TRBJ1-4 | - | - | TRBV19 | TGTGCCAGTAGTACCCCCCTCCGGGGAGCAACTAATGAAAAACTGTTTTTT | CASSTPLRGATNEKLFF
TRBJ2-7 | - | - | TRBV4-3 | TGCGCCAGCAGCCAAGAGACCCGGGGGGCCAATTTTAACGAGCAGTACTTC | CASSQETRGANFNEQYF
TRBJ2-5 | - | few | TRBV7-6 | TGTGCCAGCAGCTTAGGTGGCGGGGAAGCGGAGACCCAGTACTTC | CASSLGGGEAETQYF
TRBJ2-5 | TRBD2 | - | TRBV5-1 | TGCGCAACTCATGGTGGTACTAGCGGGTACCAGGGGGAGACCCAGTACTTC | CATHGGTSGYQGETQYF
TRBJ2-7 | - | - | TRBV19 | TGTGCCAGTAGTAGCCCACTGATCAATCGCTACGAGCAGTACTTC | CASSSPLINRYEQYF
TRBJ2-5 | - | - | TRBV7-9 | TGTGCCAGCAGCTTAGAAGGGGCCTGGCAGGTCGCCCAAGAGACCCAGTACTTC | CASSLEGAWQVAQETQYF
TRBJ2-4 | - | - | TRBV4-3 | TGCGCCAGCAGCCAGGGAGGGGGACTCTCCCCATCCAGAGCCAAAAACATTCAGTACTTC | CASSQGGGLSPSRAKNIQYF
TRBJ1-1 | TRBD1 | - | TRBV6-6 | TGTGCCAGCAGTTACGGGACAGGGACGAACACTGAAGCTTTCTTT | CASSYGTGTNTEAFF
TRBJ2-7 | - | - | TRBV7-2 | TGTGCCAGCAACAATGGACTGTTAGAGCAGTACTTC | CASNNGLLEQYF
TRBJ2-1 | TRBD2 | - | TRBV29-1 | TGCAGCGTTGCCGGGCAGCGAGCTAGCGGAAGCTCCTACAATGAGCAGTTCTTC | CSVAGQRASGSSYNEQFF
TRBJ2-6 | TRBD2 | - | TRBV5-4 | TGTGCCAGCGAACGTGGACTAGCGGGGGCTGGGGCCAACGTCCTGACTTTC | CASERGLAGAGANVLTF
TRBJ1-5 | - | - | TRBV19 | TGTGCCAGTAGTTCACATCAGGGAAACCAGCCCCAGCATTTT | CASSSHQGNQPQHF
TRBJ1-2 | TRBD1 | - | TRBV10-3 | TGTGCCATCAGTGAGACACAGGGGTACGGCTACACCTTC | CAISETQGYGYTF
TRBJ1-2 | TRBD1 | - | TRBV2 | TGTGCCAGCAGTGAACGACAGGGGGCTCGAATTAACTATGGCTACACCTTC | CASSERQGARINYGYTF
TRBJ1-4 | - | - | TRBV29-1 | TGCAGCGTTGAAAGGGCAGGGAATGAAAAACTGTTTTTT | CSVERAGNEKLFF
TRBJ2-3 | TRBD2 | few | TRBV9 | TGTGCCAGCAGCGTAGTAGCGGGGGACACCACAGATACGCAGTATTTT | CASSVVAGDTTDTQYF
TRBJ2-7 | - | - | TRBV7-2 | TGTGCCAGCAGCTTAGCGGCGGGAAACTACGAGCAGTACTTC | CASSLAAGNYEQYF
TRBJ2-7 | TRBD2 | - | TRBV27 | TGTGCCAGCGGGGATAGCGGGGGATACGAGCAGTACTTC | CASGDSGGYEQYF
TRBJ1-5 | - | - | TRBV6-5 | TGTGCCAGCAGTTACAAGCTTCAGCCCCAGCATTTT | CASSYKLQPQHF
TRBJ1-2 | - | few | TRBV10-2 | TGCGCCAGCAGACTACGGAGCAGTGTCTACATACGGGGGGGGAACCATGGCTACACCTTC | CASRLRSSVYIRGGNHGYTF
TRBJ2-5 | TRBD2 | once | TRBV7-2 | TGTGCCAGCAGCCATCAACGGGGGACTAGCAACCAAGAGACCCAGTACTTC | CASSHQRGTSNQETQYF
TRBJ2-7 | - | few | TRBV21-1 | TGTGCCAGCGGGGTAGCGGGGGACTCCTACGAGCAGTACTTC | CASGVAGDSYEQYF
TRBJ2-5 | TRBD2 | - | TRBV27 | TGTGCCAGCAGCCGGGGGGGAATAAAAGAGACCCAGTACTTC | CASSRGGIKETQYF
TRBJ1-3 | - | - | TRBV28 | TGTGCCAGCAGTTTATATGTCCGCGCCATCCCCTTTTTT | CASSLYVRAIPFF
TRBJ2-7 | TRBD1 | - | TRBV5-1 | TGCGCCAGCAGCTGGGGGACAGGGGGAAGAGGCTCCTACGAGCAGTACTTC | CASSWGTGGRGSYEQYF
TRBJ2-1 | TRBD2 | - | TRBV14 | TGTGCCAGCAGCCAAAGCGGGGAGATTAACAATGAGCAGTTCTTC | CASSQSGEINNEQFF
TRBJ1-2 | TRBD1 | - | TRBV5-1 | TGCGCCAGTCACGCAGGGGGTGGCTACACCTTC | CASHAGGGYTF
TRBJ2-3 | - | once | TRBV12-2 | TGTGCAAGTCGCCCCCGGTTCGTGCAGACTAGCACAGATACGCAGTATTTT | CASRPRFVQTSTDTQYF
TRBJ1-3 | - | - | TRBV25-1 | TGTGCCAGCAGTGTAGGGAGGCTTCTCTCTGGAAACACCATATATTTT | CASSVGRLLSGNTIYF